This T cell receptor beta chain emerged from a study of T cell responses to AZD1222 COVID-19 vaccine. General study results and limits: Following two doses of AZD1222, Spike-specific TCR breadth and depth rose. Donor demographics were predominantly white British with a female majority; clonal diversity may be underestimated.

The method was immunoSEQ multiplex PCR; TCRdb's version includes in-frame clones alone and lacks a portion of them. The data show about 100,000 clones, with 87% seen just once and 2% to 2.5% held by the top ten. The CDR3 runs to 15 residues. Trimming took 1 base from V and 2 from J, leaving 12 bases between them. Germline V CDR1 and CDR2: MGHRA, YSYEKL. With regard to this clone: The antigen is not known.

The TCR comes from an adult who received the AZD1222 COVID-19 vaccine. This chain connects TRBV4-1 to TRBJ2-7, with D possibly being TRBD1 or TRBD2 (6 bases each). Sample: peripheral blood, taken 28 days after the second AZD1222 dose. CDR3 residues: CASSQAGAGAYEQYF. In DNA form, the CDR3 reads TGCGCCAGCAGCCAAGCGGGAGCAGGGGCCTACGAGCAGTACTTC.